The 5 T cell receptor beta chains reported below all come from one sample, sequenced in a study of blood T cells in healthy people across ages. Sample-barcoded 5' priming and a J-beta primer mix drove a second PCR of roughly 7 to 11 cycles. TCRdb ran MiXCR on the 5' RACE reads and lists one entry per CDR3 protein. The sample holds roughly 1,300,000 distinct CDR3 sequences; approximately 63% are singletons and the top ten take 6.5% to 8.5%. The sequencing sample was made of blood. The receptor set was obtained from a man between 18 and 35 years old in good health.

This chain links TRBV25-1 with TRBJ2-1, with 8 bases identical to TRBD1. The CDR3 runs 14 residues. V lost 6 bases to trimming and J lost 4 bases; unmatched junction nucleotides: 5. Germline-derived CDR1 and CDR2 are MGHDK and SYGVNS. This CDR3 is CASREDRAYNEQFF. The CDR3 DNA reads TGTGCCAGCAGAGAGGACAGGGCGTACAATGAGCAGTTCTTC.

The gene calls are TRBV6-1 and TRBJ1-5, with D perhaps TRBD1 (5 bases). The CDR3 has 17 residues. Trimming stripped 2 bases from V and 1 base from J, with 15 bases between. Germline V gene sequence: CDR1 MNHNS, CDR2 SASEGT. The CDR3: CASSEPPGRISNQPQHF. The CDR3, as DNA: TGTGCCAGCAGTGAACCCCCGGGACGGATAAGCAATCAGCCCCAGCATTTT.

This clonotype turned up a few times. This chain uses TRBV4-2 with TRBJ1-2, with D uncertain. Germline CDR1 reads LGHNA; CDR2 reads YNFKEQ. Between the trimmed V and J ends, which lost 0 bases and 4 bases, there was a span of 12 bases. The CDR3 runs to 15 residues. The CDR3 protein is CASSQEWAPFYGYTF. In DNA form, the CDR3 reads TGTGCCAGCAGCCAAGAATGGGCCCCATTCTATGGCTACACCTTC.

This clonotype is a singleton in its sample. The chain carries TRBV20-1 and TRBJ2-1, with D possibly TRBD2 on 6 matching bases. The CDR3 has 15 residues. V lost 3 bases to trimming and J lost 5 bases, with 17 bases between them. Germline V gene lookup returns CDR1 DFQATT and CDR2 SNEGSKA (reference sequence). This CDR3 is CSASGFSRGNNEQFF. The CDR3 nucleotides are TGCAGTGCTAGTGGGTTTAGCCGGGGGAACAATGAGCAGTTCTTC.

The chain uses TRBV15 and TRBJ1-2; D call uncertain. This CDR3 is 15 amino acids long. Per the germline V gene, CDR1 is LNHNV and CDR2 is YYDKDF (reference sequence). V shed 1 base and J shed 4 bases, with 13 bases lying between them. The CDR3 loop is CATSRGSIVSYGYTF. The DNA for the CDR3 is TGTGCCACCAGCAGAGGTTCTATCGTGAGCTATGGCTACACCTTC. Full variable domain (outside the CDR3, taken from reference TRBV15 and TRBJ1-2): DAMVIQNPRYQVTQFGKPVTLSCSQTLNHNVMYWYQQKSSQAPKLLFHYYDKDFNNEADTPDNFQSRRPNTSFCFLDIRSPGLGDTAMYLCATSRGSIVSYGYTFGSGTRLTVV.